This T cell receptor (beta chain) derives from a study of blood T cells in healthy people across ages. A second PCR of roughly 7 to 11 cycles used a sample-barcoded 5' primer and a J-beta primer mix. Each cDNA molecule carried a tag from a template-switch adaptor that contained 12 random nucleotides. TCRdb fed the 5' RACE reads into MiXCR, producing one record per CDR3 protein. The sample gives approximately 580,000 distinct CDR3 sequences, around 24% of which show up once; 8.7% is in the top ten. With 6 bases clipped from V and 4 bases from J, the junction kept 8 bases outside the gene matches. The CDR3 covers 13 residues. The V gene's germline CDR1 is DFQATT and CDR2 SNEGSKA (reference sequence). Only a few counts were recorded for this clonotype. These same records also appear under a second study, on T cells of mothers and their children. Per that paper: Every mother produced more than 9.5 million TCR beta CDR3 reads, whereas every child provided several million.

The rearrangement uses TRBV20-1 and TRBJ1-2; TRBD1 aligns across 7 bases. The source material was blood. The TCR comes from a boy aged 10-17 years in good health. CDR3 residues: CSAPGTAFYGYTF. In nucleotides, the CDR3 is TGCAGTGCCCCGGGGACAGCTTTCTATGGCTACACCTTC.